This entry is about one T cell receptor beta chain. Antigen: not known. The PCR contained 60 Vbeta and 13 Jbeta primers. Assay: immunoSEQ multiplex PCR; the TCRdb copy retains only in-frame clones and omits some. The repertoire has around 170,000 clones, 82% of them found once; the top ten carry 0.8%. The CDR3 covers 13 residues. Germline V gives CDR1 SQVTM, CDR2 ANQGSEA. V dropped 3 bases and J dropped 3 bases, with 8 bases sitting between them. This sample was included in a study of cytomegalovirus exposure and HLA in healthy donors. Study-wide results and caveats: In all likelihood, a cluster of highly shared sequence variants was a sequencing artifact. CMV serostatus was the sole immune exposure data available.

This rearrangement joins TRBV29-1 to TRBJ2-2; tentative D call: TRBD2 (5 bases). Sample: PBMCs. This TCR came from a woman between 18 and 29 years old in good health and CMV-seronegative. CDR3 amino acids: CSVEGDYTGELFF. The DNA of the CDR3 is TGCAGCGTTGAGGGAGATTACACCGGGGAGCTGTTTTTT.